Shown below are 14 T cell receptor beta chains from a single sample sequenced in a study of blood T cell repertoires in COVID-19. Assay used: immunoSEQ multiplex PCR; TCRdb lists only in-frame clones, some missing. The data show approximately 75,000 clones, with around 83% seen just once and 9% to 10% held by the top ten. The sample taken for sequencing was peripheral blood. Receptor source: a woman older than 75 with acute or convalescent COVID-19.

The CDR3 sequence is CASSIQGANYGYTF. As DNA, the CDR3 is TGTGCCAGCAGCATACAGGGGGCTAACTATGGCTACACCTTC. This rearrangement joins TRBV7-9 to TRBJ1-2, with 8 bases matching TRBD1. The trim removed 5 bases at V and 0 bases at J, leaving 2 bases unmatched. The CDR3 runs 14 residues. From germline, CDR1 is SEHNR and CDR2 FQNEAQ (reference sequence).

J is TRBJ1-1 and V is TRBV5-4; D possibly corresponds to TRBD1 (6 bases). The CDR3 has 15 amino acids. Trimming shortened V by 0 bases and J by 1 base, and 10 bases separated the two germline ends. CDR1 is SGHNT and CDR2 is YYREEE in the germline V gene (reference sequence). The CDR3 coding sequence is TGTGCCAGCAGCTTGGCCAGGGGCAGGAACACTGAAGCTTTCTTT. Protein sequence: CASSLARGRNTEAFF.

The chain joins TRBV15 to TRBJ1-4; D not certain. The germline V gene has CDR1 LNHNV and CDR2 YYDKDF (reference sequence). V dropped 0 bases and J dropped 7 bases, with 12 bases sitting between them. The CDR3 extends over 15 amino acids. This CDR3 is CATSREAISGEKLFF. DNA for the CDR3: TGTGCCACCAGCAGAGAGGCCATTTCGGGTGAAAAACTGTTTTTT.

The chain employs TRBV12-5 and TRBJ1-5, with a weak D call TRBD1 (6 bases). The CDR3 sequence is 16 residues long. Germline V gives CDR1 LGHNT, CDR2 FRNRAP. Trimming removed 5 bases at V and 0 bases at J, with 14 bases between. For the CDR3, the DNA is TGTGCTAGTGGTATACATCTACAGGGTAGCAATCAGCCCCAGCATTTT. Encoded protein: CASGIHLQGSNQPQHF.

This rearrangement joins TRBV6-5 to TRBJ2-1; 9 positions match TRBD1. Germline CDR1 MNHEY, CDR2 SVGAGI. V was pared by 4 bases and J by 8 bases, with 9 bases of the junction left unmatched. This CDR3 is 15 amino acids long. The CDR3 DNA is TGTGCCAGCAGTTCCGGGACAGGGCGGGCGGATGAGCAGTTCTTC. Encoded protein: CASSSGTGRADEQFF.

The gene calls are TRBV25-1 and TRBJ2-7, with D perhaps matching TRBD1 (6 bases). Trimming left V 4 bases short and J 7 bases short, with 17 bases between. The CDR3 contains 14 residues. Looked up from germline, CDR1 is MGHDK and CDR2 is SYGVNS. CDR3 DNA: TGTGCCAGCAGTGGGGCAGGGGAATTTTGGGAGCAGTACTTC. This codes for CASSGAGEFWEQYF.

The chain carries TRBV6-4 and TRBJ1-6; D is unresolved. The CDR3 has 15 amino acids. Trimming pared 4 bases from V and 0 bases from J, leaving 7 bases between. The germline V gene encodes CDR1 MRHNA and CDR2 SNTAGT. CDR3 in DNA: TGTGCCAGCAGTGTAGATAGCTCCTATAATTCACCCCTCCACTTT. Protein: CASSVDSSYNSPLHF.

The V call is TRBV6-1, the J call TRBJ1-2; TRBD1 is a possible D gene (6 bases). CDR3 length: 15 amino acids. V was clipped by 2 bases and J by 5 bases, with 15 bases between them. Germline lookup yields CDR1 MNHNS and CDR2 SASEGT. The CDR3 DNA reads TGTGCCAGCAGTGAAAGCGCAGGGGAATGGTATGGCTACACCTTC. Its translation: CASSESAGEWYGYTF.

The V gene is TRBV12-3 or TRBV12-4, the J gene TRBJ1-2; no clear D gene. Trimming removed 6 bases from V and 6 bases from J, with 14 bases in between. This CDR3 has 13 amino acids. The CDR3 reads CASRTNGGNGYTF. CDR3 bases: TGTGCCAGCAGGACTAACGGAGGGAATGGCTACACCTTC.

The chain uses TRBV6-1 and TRBJ1-1; D is perhaps TRBD1 (6 bases). CDR1 and CDR2 from the germline V gene are MNHNS and SASEGT. V lost 2 bases to trimming and J lost 5 bases, with 9 bases between them. The CDR3 extends over 13 amino acids. The DNA of the CDR3 is TGTGCCAGCAGTGAAATAGGGGGTACTGAAGCTTTCTTT. Amino acids: CASSEIGGTEAFF.

The J gene is TRBJ2-2, the V gene TRBV24-1; possibly TRBD1 for D (5 bases). The V end lost 2 bases, the J end lost 0 bases, and 9 bases lay between the germline ends. Germline V gene lookup returns CDR1 KGHDR and CDR2 SFDVKD. The CDR3 is 16 amino acids. The CDR3, as DNA: TGTGCCACCAGTGATTCCTTACAGGCGAACACCGGGGAGCTGTTTTTT. Translation gives CATSDSLQANTGELFF.

V is TRBV2 and J is TRBJ2-3, with 11 bases lining up with TRBD2. This CDR3 comprises 16 residues. After removal of 3 bases from V and 2 bases from J, the junction contained 4 bases not matched to a gene. Germline-derived CDR1 and CDR2 are SNHLY and FYNNEI. CDR3 in amino acids: CASSEGLAVPTDTQYF. The CDR3 bases are TGTGCCAGCAGTGAGGGACTAGCGGTCCCCACAGATACGCAGTATTTT.

The chain uses TRBV27 and TRBJ1-5, with D perhaps matching TRBD1 (5 bases). In germline, CDR1 is MNHEY, CDR2 SMNVEV (reference sequence). V lost 8 bases to trimming and J lost 2 bases, with 16 bases between them. The CDR3 has 15 residues. The DNA of the CDR3 is TGTGCCAGCCGCCGGGGGGTGGACGGCAATCAGCCCCAGCATTTT. Its protein is CASRRGVDGNQPQHF.

This chain uses TRBV7-9 with TRBJ2-7; 12 bases agree with TRBD1. CDR1 and CDR2 (germline): SEHNR, FQNEAQ (reference sequence). V dropped 5 bases and J dropped 6; count of bases not matched to a gene: 5. The CDR3 sequence is 14 residues long. The CDR3 region has the DNA TGTGCCAGCAGCCAACCGGGACAGGGGGCCGAGCAGTACTTC. Translation: CASSQPGQGAEQYF.